The 18 T cell receptor beta chains below come from one sample, sequenced in a study of read filtering for tumor transcriptome and immune sequencing (dated by TCRdb to the early 2020s). The sequencing machine was an Illumina HiSeq 4000. TCR libraries were constructed from approximately 390 ng RNA using the Immunoverse kit, and molecular barcoded adaptors covering alpha/delta and beta/gamma chains were employed. Through fastp at Q25 and MiXCR, TCRdb rebuilt clones from the public reads, retaining in-frame beta chains. Records with the same CDR3 protein are collapsed into one entry carrying the most frequent genes and DNA. In all, the sample holds some 48,000 distinct CDR3 sequences, and approximately 18% of those were seen once. The top ten clones comprise less than 20% of the sample. Sequencing was done on a sample of a population of CD138-negative cells sorted from bone marrow. The cell subset or site label, read with the paper, signifies: bone marrow mononuclear cells depleted of CD138+ plasma/myeloma cells by negative magnetic selection. The receptors originated from a donor aged 40 or older with multiple myeloma.

Worth noting for this clonotype: A read error is possible here, since a much larger clone lies one base away. J is TRBJ2-3 and V is TRBV4-2; D might be TRBD1 or TRBD2, each matching 5 bases. This CDR3 has 12 residues. From germline, CDR1 is LGHNA and CDR2 YNFKEQ. The CDR3 DNA reads as TGTGCCAGCAGGGGACCCCCAGATATGCAGTATTTT. Encoded protein: CASRGPPDMQYF.

This rearrangement joins TRBV12-3 or TRBV12-4 to TRBJ1-1; D gene ambiguous. Trimming pared 2 bases from V and 2 bases from J, leaving 6 bases between. The CDR3 spans 13 residues. CDR3 protein: CASSLSANTEAFF. The DNA of the CDR3 is TGTGCCAGCAGTTTAAGTGCTAACACTGAAGCTTTCTTT.

In its sample, this clonotype ranks as medium-sized. The J gene is TRBJ2-1, the V gene TRBV6-4; 7 bases fit TRBD2. The germline V gene encodes CDR1 MRHNA and CDR2 SNTAGT. The V segment lost 3 bases and the J segment 0 bases; nucleotides outside the gene matches: 5. The CDR3 contains 16 residues. The CDR3 bases are TGTGCCAGCAGTGATCAGACTAGCAACTCCTACAATGAGCAGTTCTTC. This encodes CASSDQTSNSYNEQFF.

This clonotype was seen many times. V gene TRBV20-1 combines with J gene TRBJ1-1; 10 nucleotides align to TRBD1. This CDR3 has 12 amino acids. Germline V CDR1 and CDR2: DFQATT, SNEGSKA (reference sequence). The V gene end was trimmed by 6 bases and the J gene end by 5 bases; junction bases not matched to a gene: 3. This CDR3 reads CSATGGRTEAFF. As DNA, the CDR3 is TGCAGTGCGACAGGGGGCCGGACTGAAGCTTTCTTT.

This clonotype was observed a handful of times. V and J are TRBV30 and TRBJ2-3; no clear D gene. V gave up 2 bases and J gave up 0 bases, with 6 bases separating them. Germline V gives CDR1 GTSNPN, CDR2 SVGIG (reference sequence). This CDR3 has 13 residues. CDR3 loop: CAWSLLSTDTQYF. The CDR3 DNA is TGTGCCTGGAGTCTGTTGAGCACAGATACGCAGTATTTT.

This clonotype was observed many times. V usage is TRBV19 and J usage is TRBJ2-1; D gene unclear. Germline V gives CDR1 LNHDA, CDR2 SQIVND (reference sequence). The germline V and J ends were trimmed by 3 bases and 2 bases, with 5 bases remaining between them. The CDR3 covers 13 residues. CDR3 in amino acids: CASSIWAYNEQFF. In nucleotides, the CDR3 is TGTGCCAGTAGTATCTGGGCCTACAATGAGCAGTTCTTC.

This clonotype was recorded at least ten times. The chain carries TRBV29-1 and TRBJ1-5; D is ambiguous. This CDR3 region has 11 residues. The V gene lost 4 bases and the J gene lost 4 bases, with 5 bases spanning the gap. Germline assignment: CDR1 SQVTM and CDR2 ANQGSEA. This CDR3 is CSVGSNQPQHF. The CDR3 bases are TGCAGCGTTGGGAGTAATCAGCCCCAGCATTTT.

This clonotype was seen at least ten times. CDR3 loop: CATSGARGLVNEQFF. The CDR3 DNA reads as TGTGCCACCAGTGGGGCGAGGGGGCTTGTCAATGAGCAGTTCTTC. The rearrangement links TRBV24-1 to TRBJ2-1, with 7 bases lining up with TRBD1. The CDR3 consists of 15 residues. The trim removed 5 bases at V and 6 bases at J, leaving 9 bases unmatched. Per germline, CDR1 KGHDR and CDR2 SFDVKD.

There are many counts of this clonotype. CDR3 coding DNA: TGTGCCAGCAGCCGCCCGACAGGGCGAGGCACCGGGGAGCTGTTTTTT. Amino acid sequence: CASSRPTGRGTGELFF. The rearrangement joins TRBV7-9 to TRBJ2-2, with 7 bases fitting TRBD1. The CDR3 runs to 16 residues. CDR1 SEHNR and CDR2 FQNEAQ come from the germline V gene (reference sequence). V dropped 5 bases and J dropped 4; count of bases not matched to a gene: 10.

This clonotype was seen at least ten times. The CDR3 bases are TGTGCCAGCAGTCCCCGGGACAGGGGGCGCACAGATACGCAGTATTTT. Translation gives CASSPRDRGRTDTQYF. This chain uses TRBV2 with TRBJ2-3; 12 bases agree with TRBD1. CDR1 and CDR2 (germline): SNHLY, FYNNEI. V shed 5 bases, J shed 1 base, and the junction held 4 bases outside the gene matches. This CDR3 has 16 amino acids.

In its sample, this clonotype was seen many times. The chain has TRBV6-5 and TRBJ1-1, with a possible D match to TRBD1 (5 bases). The CDR3 sequence is 16 residues long. Germline lookup yields CDR1 MNHEY and CDR2 SVGAGI. Trimming removed 0 bases from V and 3 bases from J, with 14 bases in between. This CDR3 is CASSYSRGREDTEAFF. For the CDR3, the DNA is TGTGCCAGCAGTTACTCGAGGGGCCGCGAGGACACTGAAGCTTTCTTT.

This clonotype was seen at least ten times. The chain links TRBV2 to TRBJ2-3, with 7 bases identical to TRBD1. V lost 2 bases and J lost 11; bases outside the gene matches: 13. Per the germline V gene, CDR1 is SNHLY and CDR2 is FYNNEI. The CDR3 contains 15 residues. Here the CDR3 reads CASSEQGQALMRQYF. The CDR3 DNA sequence: TGTGCCAGCAGTGAACAAGGACAGGCCCTCATGAGGCAGTATTTT.

On this clonotype: A read error may be the cause here, since a much bigger clone is one base away. This chain joins TRBV10-2 and TRBJ1-1; D remains unclear. Germline values: CDR1 WSHSY, CDR2 SAAADI. CDR3 length: 11 amino acids. CDR3 coding DNA: TGCGCCAGCGCTTCCAACACTGGAGCTTTCTTT. It specifies CASASNTGAFF.

This clonotype was seen ten or more times. This chain links TRBV9 with TRBJ1-1, with a tentative D call TRBD1 (6 bases). Trimming left V 0 bases short and J 7 bases short, with 16 bases between. The germline V gene has CDR1 SGDLS and CDR2 YYNGEE. This CDR3 region has 15 residues. CDR3 sequence (DNA): TGTGCCAGCAGCGTAGTTGGAGCAGGGGAAGTTGAAGCTTTCTTT. It codes for CASSVVGAGEVEAFF.

Ten or more counts support this clonotype. The J gene is TRBJ1-1, the V gene TRBV3-1; no clear D. The V gene's germline CDR1 is LGHDT and CDR2 YNNKEL (reference sequence). The germline V and J ends were trimmed by 5 bases and 6 bases, with 16 bases remaining between them. There are 14 residues in the CDR3. CDR3 sequence (DNA): TGTGCCAGCAGCTCGCGTGTGGAGGGCCCTGAAGCTTTCTTT. Protein product: CASSSRVEGPEAFF.

The sample holds many counts of this clonotype. Sequence at one end of the junction differs from germline and may be a read error. The V call is TRBV7-7, the J call TRBJ2-5, with 8 bases aligning to TRBD1. CDR1 is SSHAT, CDR2 FNYEAQ, per germline (reference sequence). This CDR3 has 14 residues. As DNA, the CDR3 is TGTGCTAGCAGCTCTACAGGGGGCCAAGAGACCCAGTACTTC. This encodes CASSSTGGQETQYF.

This clonotype was seen ten or more times. V is TRBV5-1 and J is TRBJ2-5, with D unclear. V lost 4 bases to trimming and J lost 0 bases, with 4 bases between them. CDR1 is SGHRS and CDR2 is YFSETQ in the germline V gene. The CDR3 spans 12 residues. The CDR3 loop reads CASSLHQETQYF. DNA for the CDR3: TGCGCCAGCAGCCTTCACCAAGAGACCCAGTACTTC. Based on the CDR3 plus reference TRBV5-1 and TRBJ2-5, the full variable domain is KAGVTQTPRYLIKTRGQQVTLSCSPISGHRSVSWYQQTPGQGLQFLFEYFSETQRNKGNFPGRFSGRQFSNSRSEMNVSTLELGDSALYLCASSLHQETQYFGPGTRLLVL.

As for this clonotype: This clone may be a read error of a much larger clone one base away. V gene TRBV5-4 combines with J gene TRBJ2-1, with a weak D call TRBD2 (6 bases). Germline V CDR1 and CDR2: SGHNT, YYREEE (reference sequence). Deletions cut 3 bases from V and 1 base from J, with 23 bases between. CDR3 length: 19 residues. CDR3 region: CASSSGLTGRGISYNEQFF. CDR3 nucleotides: TGTGCCAGCAGCTCGGGACTCACTGGAAGGGGCATATCCTACAATGAGCAGTTCTTC.